These 14 T cell receptor beta chains originate from one sample sequenced in a study of cytotoxic CD8 clonotypes in ibrutinib-treated CLL. Sequencing was performed with immunoSEQ multiplex PCR; in TCRdb, only in-frame clones are kept and a portion is missing. The data hold 250,000 to 350,000 clones, with roughly four fifths observed a single time. The material was PBMCs, obtained at disease progression, from a patient treated with ibrutinib. The receptors derive from a human donor with chronic lymphocytic leukemia.

The chain recombines TRBV28 with TRBJ1-4; D possibly corresponds to TRBD1 (5 bases). The germline CDR1 and CDR2 sequences are MDHEN and SYDVKM. Trimming removed 1 base from V and 8 bases from J, with 11 bases in between. The CDR3 is 14 residues long. The CDR3 loop reads CASSLLGVREKLFF. CDR3 nucleotide sequence: TGTGCCAGCAGTTTATTGGGGGTTCGGGAAAAACTGTTTTTT.

The CDR3 region has the DNA TGTGCCATCAGTGAGTCGAGTTGGACATACGAGCAGTACTTC. Its protein product is CAISESSWTYEQYF. The gene calls are TRBV10-3 and TRBJ2-7; possible D gene TRBD1, 5 bases. V was trimmed by 0 bases and J by 4 bases, leaving 10 bases between them. Germline CDR1 and CDR2: ENHRY and SYGVKD. The CDR3 length is 14 residues.

Concerning this clone itself: Other DNA sequences from this sample encode an identical CDR3 as well. The V call is TRBV4-1, the J call TRBJ2-7, with 10 bases matching TRBD2. Trimming took 0 bases from V and 3 from J; bases not matched to a gene: 2. The CDR3 is 15 amino acids. The germline V gene encodes CDR1 MGHRA and CDR2 YSYEKL. In DNA form, the CDR3 reads TGCGCCAGCAGCCAAGAGCCTAGCGGGAGCTACGAGCAGTACTTC. It translates to CASSQEPSGSYEQYF.

J is TRBJ2-7 and V is TRBV5-6; D tentatively reads TRBD1 or TRBD2 (6 bases each). The CDR3 contains 14 residues. Germline V gene lookup returns CDR1 SGHDT and CDR2 YYEEEE. Trimming took 6 bases from V and 0 from J, leaving 13 bases between them. CDR3 region: CASTRGPGSYEQYF. Written as DNA, the CDR3 is TGTGCCAGCACCCGGGGGCCGGGCTCCTACGAGCAGTACTTC. Supplemented by reference TRBV5-6 and TRBJ2-7, the full variable domain reads DAGVTQSPTHLIKTRGQQVTLRCSPKSGHDTVSWYQQALGQGPQFIFQYYEEEERQRGNFPDRFSGHQFPNYSSELNVNALLLGDSALYLCASTRGPGSYEQYFGPGTRLTVT.

This chain links TRBV9 with TRBJ1-2, with 10 bases fitting TRBD1. V lost 1 base to trimming and J lost 2 bases; unmatched junction nucleotides: 2. Germline V lookup: CDR1 SGDLS, CDR2 YYNGEE. This CDR3 spans 15 amino acids. The DNA of the CDR3 is TGTGCCAGCAGCGTACGACAGGGGGCGAACTATGGCTACACCTTC. Residues: CASSVRQGANYGYTF.

The chain uses TRBV7-8 and TRBJ1-5; D remains ambiguous. In germline, CDR1 is SGHVS, CDR2 FQNEAQ. This CDR3 has 12 residues. V lost 4 bases and J lost 6, with 7 bases in between. The CDR3, as DNA: TGTGCCAGCAGCTACCCCAGTCAGCCCCAGCATTTT. Protein: CASSYPSQPQHF.

The J gene is TRBJ2-3, the V gene TRBV7-9, with D unresolved. The CDR3 is made up of 13 amino acids. Looked up from germline, CDR1 is SEHNR and CDR2 is FQNEAQ (reference sequence). The V end lost 5 bases, the J end lost 1 base, and 7 bases lay between the germline ends. CDR3 sequence reads: CASSPSGTDTQYF. In nucleotides, the CDR3 is TGTGCCAGCAGCCCGTCGGGCACAGATACGCAGTATTTT. Full variable domain (rest looked up from reference TRBV7-9 and TRBJ2-3): DTGVSQNPRHKITKRGQNVTFRCDPISEHNRLYWYRQTLGQGPEFLTYFQNEAQLEKSRLLSDRFSAERPKGSFSTLEIQRTEQGDSAMYLCASSPSGTDTQYFGPGTRLTVL.

The rearrangement joins TRBV18 to TRBJ2-7, with D tentatively TRBD1 (5 bases). V was clipped by 3 bases and J by 0 bases, with 21 bases between them. Germline lookup yields CDR1 KGHSH and CDR2 LQKENI. The CDR3 contains 18 residues. The CDR3 spells CASSPYQGPRVASYEQYF. The CDR3 DNA sequence: TGTGCCAGCTCACCCTACCAGGGTCCCAGGGTGGCCTCCTACGAGCAGTACTTC.

V usage is TRBV28 and J usage is TRBJ1-5; D unresolved. The germline gives CDR1 MDHEN, CDR2 SYDVKM. The CDR3 totals 13 residues. Trimming removed 7 bases at V and 4 bases at J, with 11 bases between. The CDR3 loop is CASTSIRNQPQHF. The CDR3 DNA is TGTGCCAGCACCTCGATCCGAAATCAGCCCCAGCATTTT.

The chain combines TRBV4-2 with TRBJ2-1; 8 bases line up with TRBD2. The germline gives CDR1 LGHNA, CDR2 YNFKEQ. The CDR3 is made up of 15 amino acids. V was pared by 0 bases and J by 13 bases, with 11 bases of the junction left unmatched. The CDR3 bases are TGTGCCAGCAGCCAAGAGCCCTCGACTAGCGCCTCCCAGTTCTTC. Its protein is CASSQEPSTSASQFF.

V usage is TRBV5-1 and J usage is TRBJ1-6; TRBD1 is a possible D gene (5 bases). The CDR3 runs 15 residues. The V and J ends lost 0 bases and 7 bases respectively, with 11 bases between them. Per the germline V gene, CDR1 is SGHRS and CDR2 is YFSETQ. The CDR3 loop reads CASSLGDQGNSPLHF. The DNA of the CDR3 is TGCGCCAGCAGCTTGGGGGACCAGGGAAATTCACCCCTCCACTTT. The whole variable domain, filled in from reference TRBV5-1 and TRBJ1-6, reads KAGVTQTPRYLIKTRGQQVTLSCSPISGHRSVSWYQQTPGQGLQFLFEYFSETQRNKGNFPGRFSGRQFSNSRSEMNVSTLELGDSALYLCASSLGDQGNSPLHFGNGTRLTVT.

This clone was seen just once. The chain couples TRBV29-1 to TRBJ1-2; 9 bases line up with TRBD1. The germline CDR1 and CDR2 sequences are SQVTM and ANQGSEA. The length of the CDR3 is 15 residues. J lost 4 bases, V lost 2 bases, and 8 bases had no gene match. DNA of the CDR3: TGCAGCGTTGAACTAACAGGGGGCCGGGGCTATGGCTACACCTTC. It codes for CSVELTGGRGYGYTF.

This chain links TRBV29-1 with TRBJ2-1; 11 positions match TRBD2. CDR1 is SQVTM and CDR2 is ANQGSEA in the germline V gene. Trimming removed 8 bases from V and 3 bases from J; junction bases left unmatched: 3. CDR3 length: 13 amino acids. The CDR3 region has the DNA TGCAGCTCGGGACTAGCGGACTACAATGAGCAGTTCTTC. It translates to CSSGLADYNEQFF.

The chain combines TRBV4-1 with TRBJ2-4, with D hard to call. This CDR3 comprises 15 residues. The germline CDR1 and CDR2 sequences are MGHRA and YSYEKL. V was shortened by 1 base and J by 0 bases, with 7 bases between the two germline ends. The CDR3 region has the DNA TGCGCCAGCAGCCAAGCGGGTCTAGCCAAAAACATTCAGTACTTC. This translates into CASSQAGLAKNIQYF.